Listed here are 25 T cell receptor beta chains from one sample, sequenced in a study of blood T cell repertoires in COVID-19. Here immunoSEQ multiplex PCR was the method, and the copy in TCRdb shows in-frame clones only, minus some. The sample holds roughly 250,000 clones; 80% to 90% are singletons and the top ten take about 4.1%. Input material: PBMCs or T cells enriched from blood (not recorded which). The source is a woman aged 30 to 39 who had recovered from COVID-19.

V usage is TRBV27 and J usage is TRBJ1-1; D may be TRBD1 (6 bases). There are 14 residues in the CDR3. The V and J ends lost 3 bases and 1 base respectively, with 9 bases between them. Germline V lookup: CDR1 MNHEY, CDR2 SMNVEV (reference sequence). CDR3 in amino acids: CASSFGTPNTEAFF. The CDR3 nucleotides read TGTGCCAGCAGTTTCGGGACACCGAACACTGAAGCTTTCTTT.

The rearrangement links TRBV3-1 (or the pseudogene TRBV3-2) to TRBJ1-6, with D possibly being TRBD1 (6 bases). The CDR3 is 15 residues long. V was shortened by 4 bases and J by 2 bases, with 9 bases between the two germline ends. Germline V CDR1 and CDR2: LGHDT, YNNKEL (reference sequence). CDR3 nucleotides: TGTGCCAGCAGCCCCCAGGGGACCTATAATTCACCCCTCCACTTT. It translates to CASSPQGTYNSPLHF.

The chain combines TRBV4-2 with TRBJ1-4; D ambiguous. Germline values: CDR1 LGHNA, CDR2 YNFKEQ. With 0 bases removed from V and 4 bases from J, the gap between germline ends came to 18 bases. This CDR3 contains 18 residues. DNA for the CDR3: TGTGCCAGCAGCCAAGAAAAGTGGCGGGTCAGCCTTAATGAAAAACTGTTTTTT. Encoded protein: CASSQEKWRVSLNEKLFF.

The rearrangement links TRBV9 to TRBJ2-1; tentatively, D is TRBD1 (6 bases). This CDR3 has 15 residues. CDR1 and CDR2 from the germline V gene are SGDLS and YYNGEE. The V gene lost 0 bases and the J gene lost 4 bases, with 11 bases spanning the gap. In DNA form, the CDR3 reads TGTGCCAGCAGCGTAGATCAGGGGAGTTACAATGAGCAGTTCTTC. Translating gives CASSVDQGSYNEQFF. The entire variable domain, with the rest obtained from reference TRBV9 and TRBJ2-1, is as follows: DSGVTQTPKHLITATGQRVTLRCSPRSGDLSVYWYQQSLDQGLQFLIQYYNGEERAKGNILERFSAQQFPDLHSELNLSSLELGDSALYFCASSVDQGSYNEQFFGPGTRLTVL.

This clone was found a few times. The DNA for the CDR3 is TGTGCCAGCACCCGCCAGGATGGCCAGGTGAAGTATCAGCCCCAGCATTTT. This gives the protein CASTRQDGQVKYQPQHF. V is TRBV21-1 and J is TRBJ1-5; TRBD1, the D gene given by the table, was not confirmed from the DNA. TRBV21-1 counts as a pseudogene. This CDR3 has 17 residues.

V usage is TRBV7-6 and J usage is TRBJ2-3, with TRBD1 matching over 9 bases. The CDR3 consists of 17 residues. Trimming cost V 4 bases and J 1 base; bases outside gene matches: 9. Germline CDR1 SGHVS, CDR2 FNYEAQ. The CDR3 spells CASSSNRGDRGTDTQYF. CDR3 in DNA: TGTGCCAGCAGCTCAAACCGGGGGGACAGGGGCACAGATACGCAGTATTTT. Full variable domain (rest looked up from reference TRBV7-6 and TRBJ2-3): GAGVSQSPRYKVTKRGQDVALRCDPISGHVSLYWYRQALGQGPEFLTYFNYEAQQDKSGLPNDRFSAERPEGSISTLTIQRTEQRDSAMYRCASSSNRGDRGTDTQYFGPGTRLTVL.

The chain carries TRBV5-5 and TRBJ2-3, with D perhaps matching TRBD1 (7 bases). Germline values: CDR1 SGHKS, CDR2 YYEKEE (reference sequence). The CDR3 consists of 15 residues. The V end lost 3 bases, the J end lost 3 bases, and 14 bases lay between the germline ends. The CDR3: CASSSGAGGTDTQYF. As DNA, the CDR3 is TGTGCCAGCAGCTCGGGGGCAGGGGGGACAGATACGCAGTATTTT.

The chain recombines TRBV3-1 (or the pseudogene TRBV3-2) with TRBJ1-2; a possible D gene is TRBD1 (6 bases). Trimming removed 8 bases from V and 2 bases from J, with 12 bases in between. CDR1 and CDR2 (germline): LGHDT, YNNKEL (reference sequence). The CDR3 has 13 residues. CDR3 amino acids: CASWNRVNYGYTF. The CDR3 DNA is TGTGCCAGCTGGAACAGGGTAAACTATGGCTACACCTTC.

This chain joins TRBV5-1 and TRBJ1-1; a weak D match, TRBD1 (5 bases). Germline V gene data show CDR1 as SGHRS and CDR2 as YFSETQ. CDR3 length: 15 amino acids. Deletions cut 7 bases from V and 1 base from J, with 17 bases between. CDR3 nucleotides: TGCGCCAGCGCTTCTCGGAGGGGTGGGAACACTGAAGCTTTCTTT. Translation: CASASRRGGNTEAFF.

The chain links TRBV6-5 to TRBJ2-7, with D maybe TRBD1 (6 bases). Trimming removed 6 bases from V and 11 bases from J, with 20 bases in between. The germline V gene encodes CDR1 MNHEY and CDR2 SVGAGI. The CDR3 loop spans 13 amino acids. As DNA, the CDR3 is TGTGCCAGCAGAGGATATTTCGGACAGTCGGAGTACTTC. As protein: CASRGYFGQSEYF.

A single count supports this clone. The chain couples TRBV20-1 to TRBJ2-5; 9 nucleotides line up with TRBD2. V was pared by 6 bases and J by 1 base, with 15 bases of the junction left unmatched. The CDR3 runs 17 residues. In germline, CDR1 is DFQATT, CDR2 SNEGSKA (reference sequence). CDR3 in DNA: TGCAGTGCCAGTGGTGTGGATAGCGGGAGTTCCCAAGAGACCCAGTACTTC. Encoded protein: CSASGVDSGSSQETQYF.

This clone was picked up a small number of times. The chain uses TRBV5-1 and TRBJ2-2, with a tentative D call TRBD1 (6 bases). Trimming cost V 3 bases and J 1 base, with 19 bases left between them. The length of the CDR3 is 18 residues. Germline V gene data show CDR1 as SGHRS and CDR2 as YFSETQ. CDR3 DNA: TGCGCCAGCAGCTCCTTACTGACAGGCTCTCGGAACACCGGGGAGCTGTTTTTT. It codes for CASSSLLTGSRNTGELFF.

This chain connects TRBV4-2 to TRBJ2-3; 13 bases fit TRBD2. The V and J ends lost 1 base and 4 bases, in that order; junction bases with no gene match: 8. The CDR3 contains 18 residues. The germline V gene has CDR1 LGHNA and CDR2 YNFKEQ. The CDR3 bases are TGTGCCAGCAGCCAAGTACCAGGACTAGCGGGGGAATCAGATACGCAGTATTTT. The encoded protein is CASSQVPGLAGESDTQYF.

The CDR3 is CASSPLAGWAGGQPQHF. CDR3 DNA sequence: TGTGCCAGCAGCCCTCTGGCGGGATGGGCTGGGGGTCAGCCCCAGCATTTT. The chain combines TRBV6-2 or TRBV6-3 with TRBJ1-5, with TRBD1 as a possible D gene (5 bases). This CDR3 is built from 17 residues. The V end lost 6 bases, the J end lost 6 bases, and 24 bases lay between the germline ends. Germline CDR1 MNHEY, CDR2 SVGEGT.

The chain carries TRBV5-8 and TRBJ1-5; TRBD1 might be the D (5 bases). CDR3 length: 15 residues. V was pared by 4 bases and J by 5 bases, with 16 bases between. Germline V gene data show CDR1 as SGHTS and CDR2 as YDEGEE. The CDR3 loop is CASSRELNRYQPQHF. CDR3 sequence (DNA): TGTGCCAGCAGCCGCGAACTGAACAGGTATCAGCCCCAGCATTTT.

J is TRBJ2-1 and V is TRBV5-1; perhaps TRBD2 as D (6 bases). This CDR3 region has 16 residues. Trimming shortened V by 4 bases and J by 4 bases, and 18 bases separated the two germline ends. CDR1 and CDR2 (germline): SGHRS, YFSETQ. The CDR3 region has the DNA TGCGCCAGCAGCGCAGAGACACTCGGGGGATACAATGAGCAGTTCTTC. Protein sequence: CASSAETLGGYNEQFF.

This clone was recorded a few times. The CDR3 DNA is TGTGCCAGTAACCACCCCAGGGACGAGCAGTACTTC. It translates to CASNHPRDEQYF. The chain recombines TRBV6-5 with TRBJ2-7, with D maybe TRBD1 (5 bases). Germline loops: CDR1 MNHEY, CDR2 SVGAGI. The CDR3 runs 12 residues. The V end lost 9 bases, the J end lost 5 bases, and 14 bases lay between the germline ends.

The rearrangement uses TRBV6-4 and TRBJ1-6; 9 bases are shared with TRBD1. Trimming cost V 4 bases and J 9 bases; bases outside gene matches: 1. The CDR3 is made up of 13 amino acids. Germline-derived CDR1 and CDR2 are MRHNA and SNTAGT. CDR3 sequence reads: CASSAQGASPLHF. For the CDR3, the DNA is TGTGCCAGCAGTGCACAGGGGGCTTCACCCCTCCACTTT.

The chain employs TRBV5-1 and TRBJ1-6; 7 positions agree with TRBD1. CDR3 length: 15 amino acids. Germline trimming cut 4 bases from V and 12 bases from J; bases unmatched to any gene: 13. The germline gives CDR1 SGHRS, CDR2 YFSETQ. The CDR3 DNA sequence: TGCGCCAGCAGCATAACCGGGACAGCCGTAGAACCCCTCCACTTT. This encodes CASSITGTAVEPLHF.

V gene TRBV3-1 (or the pseudogene TRBV3-2) combines with J gene TRBJ2-7; D possibly corresponds to TRBD1 (6 bases). CDR1 is LGHDT, CDR2 YNNKEL, per germline (reference sequence). The V end lost 4 bases, the J end lost 5 bases, and 12 bases lay between the germline ends. The CDR3 contains 13 residues. This chain's CDR3 is CASSLQGSHEQYF. The DNA for the CDR3 is TGTGCCAGCAGCCTGCAGGGGTCCCACGAGCAGTACTTC.

The gene calls are TRBV5-1 and TRBJ2-1; TRBD2 matches at 13 bases. CDR3 size: 18 residues. Germline loops: CDR1 SGHRS, CDR2 YFSETQ. The J segment lost 2 bases and the V segment lost 7 bases, leaving 12 bases of the junction unmatched. The CDR3 reads CASCLGLAGVWAYNEQFF. As DNA, the CDR3 is TGCGCCAGCTGCCTAGGACTAGCGGGAGTCTGGGCCTACAATGAGCAGTTCTTC.

The gene calls are TRBV6-6 and TRBJ2-7; possibly TRBD2 for D (6 bases). There are 12 residues in the CDR3. CDR1 is MNHNY and CDR2 is SVGAGI in the germline V gene (reference sequence). V gave up 3 bases and J gave up 6 bases, with 9 bases separating them. This CDR3 is CASSYIGGEQYF. Here the CDR3 DNA reads TGTGCCAGCAGTTATATCGGGGGCGAGCAGTACTTC.

As DNA, the CDR3 is TGTGCCAGTAGGGGGTCAGGGGGTCGCGGCAATCAGCCCCAGCATTTT. Translating gives CASRGSGGRGNQPQHF. J is TRBJ1-5 and V is TRBV19, with TRBD1 identical over 7 bases. Per germline, CDR1 LNHDA and CDR2 SQIVND (reference sequence). The CDR3 has 16 amino acids. V lost 6 bases, J lost 2 bases, and 10 bases stayed unmatched.

The chain uses TRBV5-1 and TRBJ2-5, with a weak D call TRBD2 (6 bases). V lost 4 bases to trimming and J lost 5 bases, with 6 bases between them. Per germline, CDR1 SGHRS and CDR2 YFSETQ. The length of the CDR3 is 11 residues. DNA of the CDR3: TGCGCCAGCAGCGGAGGGGAGACCCAGTACTTC. Translation: CASSGGETQYF. Combining the CDR3 with reference TRBV5-1 and TRBJ2-5 gives the whole variable domain KAGVTQTPRYLIKTRGQQVTLSCSPISGHRSVSWYQQTPGQGLQFLFEYFSETQRNKGNFPGRFSGRQFSNSRSEMNVSTLELGDSALYLCASSGGETQYFGPGTRLLVL.

This chain joins TRBV6-5 and TRBJ2-7, with TRBD2 identical over 11 bases. Germline CDR1 is MNHEY and CDR2 is SVGAGI. The CDR3 is 14 residues long. The junction had 3 bases not matched to a gene; V was cut back by 6 bases and J by 2 bases. The chain's CDR3 is CASRIAGGAYEQYF. In DNA form, the CDR3 reads TGTGCCAGCAGAATAGCGGGAGGGGCCTACGAGCAGTACTTC.